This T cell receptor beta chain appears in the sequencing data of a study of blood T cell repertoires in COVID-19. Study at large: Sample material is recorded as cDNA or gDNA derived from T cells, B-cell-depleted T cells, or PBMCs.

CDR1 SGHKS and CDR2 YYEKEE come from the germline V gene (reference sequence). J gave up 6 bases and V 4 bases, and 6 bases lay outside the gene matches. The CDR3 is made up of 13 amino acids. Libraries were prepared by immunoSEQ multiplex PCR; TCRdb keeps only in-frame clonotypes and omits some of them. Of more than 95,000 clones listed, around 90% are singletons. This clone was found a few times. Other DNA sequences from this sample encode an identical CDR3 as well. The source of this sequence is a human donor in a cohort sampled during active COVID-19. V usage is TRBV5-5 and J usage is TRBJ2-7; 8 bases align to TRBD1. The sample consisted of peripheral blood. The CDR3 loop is CASSRTTGAEQYF. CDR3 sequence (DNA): TGTGCCAGCAGCCGAACGACAGGGGCCGAGCAGTACTTC.